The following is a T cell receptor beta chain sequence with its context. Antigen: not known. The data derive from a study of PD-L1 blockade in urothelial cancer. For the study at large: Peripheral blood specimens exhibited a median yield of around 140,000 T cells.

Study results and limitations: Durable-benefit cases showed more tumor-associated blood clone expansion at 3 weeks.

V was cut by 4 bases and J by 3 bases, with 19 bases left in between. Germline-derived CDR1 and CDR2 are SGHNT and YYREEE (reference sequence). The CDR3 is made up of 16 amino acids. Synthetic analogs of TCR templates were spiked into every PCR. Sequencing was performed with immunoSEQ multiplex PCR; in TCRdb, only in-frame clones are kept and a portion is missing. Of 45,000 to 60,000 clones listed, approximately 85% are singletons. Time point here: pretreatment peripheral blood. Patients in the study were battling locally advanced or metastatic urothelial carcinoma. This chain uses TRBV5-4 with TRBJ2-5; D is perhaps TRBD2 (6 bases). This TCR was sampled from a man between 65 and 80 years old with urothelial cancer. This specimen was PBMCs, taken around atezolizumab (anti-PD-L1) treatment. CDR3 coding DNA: TGTGCCAGCAGCGGAGAGGGACTGCCGGGGGAAGAGACCCAGTACTTC. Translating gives CASSGEGLPGEETQYF. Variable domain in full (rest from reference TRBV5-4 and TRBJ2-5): ETGVTQSPTHLIKTRGQQVTLRCSSQSGHNTVSWYQQALGQGPQFIFQYYREEENGRGNFPPRFSGLQFPNYSSELNVNALELDDSALYLCASSGEGLPGEETQYFGPGTRLLVL.